This T cell receptor (beta chain) was sequenced during a study of shared clonotypes between healthy human individuals. Study at large: Serving as donors were two women and three men, whose ages spanned 18 to 49. Study-wide points: It was the non-shared clonotypes that had lower generation probabilities than clonotypes shared by all four donors.

For this clone: Its antigen remains unknown.

Sorted-subset replicate PCR reactions were performed with 150 to 200 ng DNA, corresponding to tens of thousands of T cell genomes. Using immunoSEQ multiplex PCR, the repertoire was profiled, and TCRdb retains in-frame clones only, with some absent. The data hold 600,000 to 700,000 clones, with about 80% observed a single time. The V gene end was trimmed by 3 bases and the J gene end by 1 base; junction bases not matched to a gene: 5. The CDR3 loop spans 16 amino acids. From germline, CDR1 is KGHSH and CDR2 LQKENI. The TCR originated in a woman in her twenties or thirties in good health. This sequence joins TRBV18 and TRBJ2-2; 7 nucleotides match TRBD2. What was sequenced was memory CD4+ T cells sorted from blood. The subset is: CD45RA-negative fraction. This chain's CDR3 is CASSPEASGNTGELFF. The CDR3 DNA is TGTGCCAGCTCACCGGAAGCTAGCGGGAACACCGGGGAGCTGTTTTTT.